Each of the 15 T cell receptor beta chains below was sequenced from the same sample in a study of blood T cell repertoires in COVID-19. TCRdb's copy holds only in-frame clones and misses some; the assay was immunoSEQ multiplex PCR. The table shows 200,000 to 250,000 clones, with 80% to 90% occurring only once. The sequenced sample was peripheral blood. The origin of the receptors is a woman aged 55-70 years who had recovered from COVID-19.

This chain uses TRBV19 with TRBJ1-2; tentative D call: TRBD1 (6 bases). With 4 bases removed from V and 4 bases from J, the gap between germline ends came to 16 bases. This CDR3 has 15 residues. Germline-derived CDR1 and CDR2 are LNHDA and SQIVND (reference sequence). The chain's CDR3 is CASSTPWRGLYGYTF. In nucleotides, the CDR3 is TGTGCCAGTAGTACCCCCTGGCGGGGGCTCTATGGCTACACCTTC.

The chain combines TRBV3-1 (or the pseudogene TRBV3-2) with TRBJ2-7; 9 bases line up with TRBD1. Germline loops: CDR1 LGHDT, CDR2 YNNKEL (reference sequence). The CDR3 runs to 15 residues. Trimming took 2 bases from V and 1 from J; bases not matched to a gene: 3. CDR3 bases: TGTGCCAGCAGCCAACTCGGGACAGGGTCCTACGAGCAGTACTTC. Protein: CASSQLGTGSYEQYF.

The chain links TRBV5-6 to TRBJ2-7; 9 nucleotides match TRBD2. The CDR3 spans 14 residues. CDR1 and CDR2 from the germline V gene are SGHDT and YYEEEE. Trimming removed 3 bases from V and 7 bases from J; junction bases left unmatched: 8. The DNA for the CDR3 is TGTGCCAGCAGCTCCACTAGCGGGCTAAGGGAGCAGTACTTC. Translation gives CASSSTSGLREQYF.

This rearrangement joins TRBV15 to TRBJ2-1, with unresolved D. Per germline, CDR1 LNHNV and CDR2 YYDKDF (reference sequence). The CDR3 is 12 residues long. The V gene lost 3 bases and the J gene lost 7 bases, with 7 bases spanning the gap. CDR3 loop: CATSRARNEQFF. As DNA, the CDR3 is TGTGCCACCAGCAGGGCCAGGAATGAGCAGTTCTTC.

This clone turned up a few times. The V and J genes are TRBV19 and TRBJ1-1; perhaps TRBD1 as D (5 bases). Germline V gene data show CDR1 as LNHDA and CDR2 as SQIVND (reference sequence). V was trimmed by 6 bases and J by 0 bases, leaving 17 bases between them. The CDR3 runs to 16 residues. Here the CDR3 DNA reads TGTGCCAGTAGATCCCGGGGGACCGGTTTGAACACTGAAGCTTTCTTT. Translating it yields CASRSRGTGLNTEAFF. The whole variable domain, remainder taken from reference TRBV19 and TRBJ1-1, is DGGITQSPKYLFRKEGQNVTLSCEQNLNHDAMYWYRQDPGQGLRLIYYSQIVNDFQKGDIAEGYSVSREKKESFPLTVTSAQKNPTAFYLCASRSRGTGLNTEAFFGQGTRLTVV.

The chain carries TRBV18 and TRBJ2-3; TRBD1 matches at 7 bases. Per germline, CDR1 KGHSH and CDR2 LQKENI. The CDR3 loop spans 12 amino acids. V shed 4 bases and J 6 bases; nucleotides not matched to a gene: 1. In nucleotides, the CDR3 is TGTGCCAGCTCACACAGGGGCGATACGCAGTATTTT. This gives the protein CASSHRGDTQYF.

The chain is built from TRBV5-4 and TRBJ2-3; 11 bases fit TRBD2. This CDR3 spans 17 amino acids. CDR1 is SGHNT, CDR2 YYREEE, per germline (reference sequence). The trim removed 0 bases at V and 2 bases at J, leaving 5 bases unmatched. The DNA of the CDR3 is TGTGCCAGCAGCTTGGTCCTGACTAGCGGGGACACAGATACGCAGTATTTT. Its protein is CASSLVLTSGDTDTQYF.

The chain couples TRBV29-1 to TRBJ1-5; D unclear. CDR1 is SQVTM, CDR2 ANQGSEA, per germline. Trimming took off 4 bases at V and 0 bases at J, with 7 bases between the two ends. The CDR3 is 13 amino acids. DNA for the CDR3: TGCAGCGTTGCAGATTATAGCAATCAGCCCCAGCATTTT. Protein sequence: CSVADYSNQPQHF.

DNA of the CDR3: TGCGCCAGCAGCCAACGGTGGGGGACAGGGTTCTCCAATGAGCAGTTCTTC. Its translation is CASSQRWGTGFSNEQFF. This rearrangement joins TRBV4-1 to TRBJ2-1; 9 positions match TRBD1. The V and J ends lost 2 bases and 6 bases, in that order; junction bases with no gene match: 11. The CDR3 contains 17 residues. Germline V CDR1 and CDR2: MGHRA, YSYEKL.

V is TRBV7-2 and J is TRBJ1-1; no clear D gene. This CDR3 spans 14 amino acids. Germline CDR1 SGHTA, CDR2 FQGNSA. V lost 6 bases, J lost 1 base, and 12 bases lay in between. The CDR3 DNA reads TGTGCCAGCAGACTTCAGGTGACGAACACTGAAGCTTTCTTT. Protein: CASRLQVTNTEAFF.

The rearrangement links TRBV7-8 to TRBJ2-1, with 8 positions matching TRBD2. Germline values: CDR1 SGHVS, CDR2 FQNEAQ. Trimming took 4 bases from V and 7 from J; bases not matched to a gene: 3. The CDR3 consists of 13 residues. Here the CDR3 DNA reads TGTGCCAGCAGCTCGGGGGGGAGGAATGAGCAGTTCTTC. This sequence encodes CASSSGGRNEQFF. Supplemented by reference TRBV7-8 and TRBJ2-1, the full variable domain reads GAGVSQSPRYKVAKRGQDVALRCDPISGHVSLFWYQQALGQGPEFLTYFQNEAQLDKSGLPSDRFFAERPEGSVSTLKIQRTQQEDSAVYLCASSSGGRNEQFFGPGTRLTVL.

This clone was seen many times. This chain joins TRBV12-3 or TRBV12-4 and TRBJ2-7; D is ambiguous. Deletions cut 5 bases from V and 3 bases from J, with 5 bases between. This CDR3 is 11 amino acids long. The CDR3 DNA follows: TGTGCCAGCAGTCCTAGCTACGAGCAGTACTTC. As protein: CASSPSYEQYF.

The chain couples TRBV2 to TRBJ1-4, with 9 nucleotides matching TRBD1. Germline V lookup: CDR1 SNHLY, CDR2 FYNNEI. Trimming removed 6 bases from V and 5 bases from J; junction bases left unmatched: 7. The CDR3 runs 15 residues. CDR3 sequence: CASSINRGRNEKLFF. The CDR3 bases are TGTGCCAGCAGCATAAACAGGGGGCGGAATGAAAAACTGTTTTTT.

The gene calls are TRBV7-8 and TRBJ1-2; D call uncertain. Germline V gives CDR1 SGHVS, CDR2 FQNEAQ. The CDR3 loop spans 14 amino acids. Trimming shortened V by 4 bases and J by 4 bases, and 13 bases separated the two germline ends. CDR3 protein: CASSSGISLYGYTF. CDR3 DNA sequence: TGTGCCAGCAGCTCCGGGATCTCCCTCTATGGCTACACCTTC.

The chain is built from TRBV18 and TRBJ1-4; TRBD1 matches 12 bases. The CDR3 spans 17 residues. Unmatched junction bases numbered 2, after V lost 0 bases and J lost 3 bases. Germline loops: CDR1 KGHSH, CDR2 LQKENI. The CDR3 reads CASSPPGQGAANEKLFF. In DNA form, the CDR3 reads TGTGCCAGCTCACCACCGGGACAGGGGGCAGCTAATGAAAAACTGTTTTTT. The whole variable domain, remainder taken from reference TRBV18 and TRBJ1-4, is NAGVMQNPRHLVRRRGQEARLRCSPMKGHSHVYWYRQLPEEGLKFMVYLQKENIIDESGMPKERFSAEFPKEGPSILRIQQVVRGDSAAYFCASSPPGQGAANEKLFFGSGTQLSVL.